This T cell receptor (beta chain) was observed in a study of blood T cell repertoires in COVID-19. Study overall: Collection of acute and convalescent COVID-19 samples took place in the United States, Italy and Spain. Nucleic acid was either cDNA or gDNA, and it came from T cells, B-cell-depleted T cells, or PBMCs.

The CDR3 totals 15 residues. Germline V gene data show CDR1 as KGHSH and CDR2 as LQKENI. The V gene lost 6 bases and the J gene lost 2 bases, with 15 bases spanning the gap. Measured with immunoSEQ multiplex PCR; TCRdb has only the in-frame clones, and not every one. The sample lists 12,000 to 15,000 clones, approximately 90% occurring once. The gene calls are TRBV18 and TRBJ2-3, with no clear D. The sequence was obtained from a human donor in a cohort sampled during active COVID-19. Specimen: peripheral blood. CDR3 DNA: TGTGCCAGCTCCACCCCACAGATTTCCACAGATACGCAGTATTTT. It encodes CASSTPQISTDTQYF.